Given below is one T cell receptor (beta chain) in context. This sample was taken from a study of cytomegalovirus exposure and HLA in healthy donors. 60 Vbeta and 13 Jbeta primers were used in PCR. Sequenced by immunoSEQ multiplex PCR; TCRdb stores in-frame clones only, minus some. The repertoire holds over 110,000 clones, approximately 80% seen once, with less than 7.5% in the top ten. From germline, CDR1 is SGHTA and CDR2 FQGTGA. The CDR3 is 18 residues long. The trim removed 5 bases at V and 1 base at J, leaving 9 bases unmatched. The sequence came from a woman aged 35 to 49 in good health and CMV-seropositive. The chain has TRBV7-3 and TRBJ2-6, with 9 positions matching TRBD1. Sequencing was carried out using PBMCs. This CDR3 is CASSRQGDPGSGANVLTF. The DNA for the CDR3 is TGTGCCAGCAGCCGACAGGGGGATCCCGGTTCTGGGGCCAACGTCCTGACTTTC.